This T cell receptor beta chain was obtained from a study of T-cell reconstitution after alpha-beta-depleted transplantation in children. Findings of the study overall: Reports say that about two months after transplant, the alpha-beta T cells came out of several hundred graft clones that had expanded. T-cell numbers and diversity, one year after transplant, stemmed largely from T cells that were newly produced. The high TCRbeta diversity at day 60 in some patients came from surviving recipient T cells and thymic progenitors.

As it was prepared, the TCRbeta library received unique molecular identifiers. TCRdb independently ran MiXCR on the PCR reads; one entry per CDR3 protein. The sample consists of hundreds of thousands of distinct CDR3 sequences, approximately 15% of them appearing once. Germline V CDR1 and CDR2: DFQATT, SNEGSKA (reference sequence). The CDR3 has 14 residues. A few counts support this clonotype. Its antigen is unidentified. The chain carries TRBV20-1 and TRBJ2-2; 8 positions match TRBD2. This receptor was obtained from a male patient between 5 and 17 years old who had a stem cell transplant for acute lymphoblastic leukemia, so the T cells may come from the graft donor. Sequencing used PBMCs, mostly from graft donor cells, obtained 360 days after TCRalphabeta/CD19-depleted stem cell transplant. The CDR3 sequence: CSLPGTRNTGELFF. The DNA for the CDR3 is TGCAGCTTACCCGGGACTAGGAACACCGGGGAGCTGTTTTTT.